A selection of T cell receptor beta chains follows, all from one sample in a study of T cell responses to AZD1222 COVID-19 vaccine. Sequenced by immunoSEQ multiplex PCR; TCRdb stores in-frame clones only, minus some. The data contain more than 90,000 clones, about 80% of them singletons. The starting material was peripheral blood, obtained on day 0 of AZD1222 vaccination. All receptors derive from an adult in good health. CDR3s include the opening cysteine and the closing phenylalanine or tryptophan. The order of the fields is clone size, J gene, V gene, D gene, CDR3 protein, CDR3 DNA. A D gene is named only where the DNA matches it firmly. Size tells how often a clone was seen (once, few, many) or the class of an expanded clone, and some rows leave it out.

NA,TRBJ2-7,TRBV6-1,TRBD1,CASREKGTGGDEQYF,TGTGCCAGCAGGGAAAAGGGGACAGGGGGCGACGAGCAGTACTTC
few,TRBJ2-7,TRBV5-6,TRBD1,CASSQMGQDFYEQYF,TGTGCCAGCAGCCAAATGGGACAGGACTTCTACGAGCAGTACTTC
NA,TRBJ1-4,TRBV7-2,TRBD1,CASSLQTGGGEKLFF,TGTGCCAGCAGCCTCCAGACAGGGGGCGGGGAAAAACTGTTTTTT
NA,TRBJ2-7,TRBV15,TRBD1,CATSRDRGSYEQYF,TGTGCCACCAGCAGAGACAGGGGGTCCTACGAGCAGTACTTC
NA,TRBJ2-3,TRBV6-2/TRBV6-3,NA,CASSSQPDTQYF,TGTGCCAGCAGTTCACAGCCAGATACGCAGTATTTT
NA,TRBJ1-1,TRBV28,NA,CASSLYREAFF,TGTGCCAGCAGTTTATACCGTGAAGCTTTCTTT
NA,TRBJ2-3,TRBV6-1,NA,CASSESSRASTDTQYF,TGTGCCAGCAGTGAGTCCAGCAGGGCTAGCACAGATACGCAGTATTTT
NA,TRBJ2-7,TRBV3-1/TRBV3-2,NA,CASSQRAVAYEQYF,TGTGCCAGCAGCCAACGGGCAGTAGCCTACGAGCAGTACTTC
NA,TRBJ2-5,TRBV5-4,TRBD2,CASSWLAGETQYF,TGTGCCAGCAGCTGGCTAGCGGGGGAGACCCAGTACTTC
NA,TRBJ1-1,TRBV5-4,NA,CASSFGLLLNTEAFF,TGTGCCAGCAGCTTTGGGCTGCTGCTTAACACTGAAGCTTTCTTT
NA,TRBJ2-7,TRBV18,TRBD1,CASSHRDRATHEQYF,TGTGCCAGCTCACACCGGGACAGGGCTACCCACGAGCAGTACTTC
once,TRBJ2-1,TRBV28,TRBD2,CASRSGRGFDYNEQFF,TGTGCCAGCAGGAGCGGGAGGGGTTTTGATTACAATGAGCAGTTCTTC
NA,TRBJ1-1,TRBV28,TRBD1,CASSWGTVNTEAFF,TGTGCCAGCAGTTGGGGGACAGTGAACACTGAAGCTTTCTTT
NA,TRBJ2-7,TRBV9,TRBD1,CASSFRDSTYEQYF,TGTGCCAGCAGCTTCCGGGACAGCACCTACGAGCAGTACTTC
NA,TRBJ2-7,TRBV12-3/TRBV12-4,NA,CASASIQPYEQYF,TGTGCCAGCGCCAGCATACAACCCTACGAGCAGTACTTC
NA,TRBJ2-1,TRBV7-8,TRBD1,CASSPRDRGSHNEQFF,TGTGCCAGCAGCCCCCGGGACAGGGGGTCCCACAATGAGCAGTTCTTC
NA,TRBJ2-2,TRBV27,TRBD1,CASSKPRGKIGELFF,TGTGCCAGCAGCAAACCCAGGGGGAAGATCGGGGAGCTGTTTTTT
NA,TRBJ2-6,TRBV5-4,TRBD1,CASSRTGVSSGANVLTF,TGTGCCAGCAGCCGGACAGGGGTTAGCTCTGGGGCCAACGTCCTGACTTTC
NA,TRBJ2-7,TRBV4-2,NA,CASSQAGRSMVYEQYF,TGTGCCAGCAGCCAAGCAGGTCGTTCCATGGTGTACGAGCAGTACTTC
NA,TRBJ2-2,TRBV2,NA,CASSGGGAGELFF,TGTGCCAGCAGTGGAGGGGGGGCCGGGGAGCTGTTTTTT
NA,TRBJ1-2,TRBV28,TRBD1,CASSFVTGGPLLHTF,TGTGCCAGCAGTTTCGTCACAGGGGGCCCCCTTCTACACACCTTC
NA,TRBJ2-7,TRBV5-4,NA,CASRWDISYEQYF,TGTGCCAGCAGATGGGACATCTCCTACGAGCAGTACTTC
NA,TRBJ2-2,TRBV7-2,TRBD2,CASSLGLAAGELFF,TGTGCCAGCAGCTTAGGACTAGCCGCCGGGGAGCTGTTTTTT
NA,TRBJ2-1,TRBV5-6,NA,CASSLRAGAGNEQFF,TGTGCCAGCAGCTTGAGGGCGGGCGCGGGAAATGAGCAGTTCTTC
NA,TRBJ1-2,TRBV16,TRBD1,CASSQGEGALTSYGYTF,TGTGCCAGCAGCCAAGGGGAGGGGGCCCTAACCTCCTATGGCTACACCTTC
NA,TRBJ1-3,TRBV5-5,NA,CASSPTGQFGGNTIYF,TGTGCCAGCAGCCCTACCGGACAGTTTGGGGGAAACACCATATATTTT
NA,TRBJ1-5,TRBV6-5,NA,CASSYSSGIQPQHF,TGTGCCAGCAGTTACTCGTCAGGGATTCAGCCCCAGCATTTT
few,TRBJ1-2,TRBV7-9,TRBD1,CASSPRGTGYGYTF,TGTGCCAGCAGCCCGAGGGGGACAGGCTATGGCTACACCTTC
NA,TRBJ2-7,TRBV15,NA,CATSRDYGPSSSYEQYF,TGTGCCACCAGCAGAGACTACGGTCCGTCGAGCTCCTACGAGCAGTACTTC
NA,TRBJ1-3,TRBV9,TRBD1,CASSAGDSSGNTIYF,TGTGCCAGCAGCGCCGGGGACAGCTCTGGAAACACCATATATTTT
NA,TRBJ2-3,TRBV24-1,NA,CATSDRTDTQYF,TGTGCCACCAGTGACAGAACAGATACGCAGTATTTT
few,TRBJ1-2,TRBV7-2,NA,CASSLGQTQRSGYTF,TGTGCCAGCAGCTTAGGCCAGACACAACGGAGTGGCTACACCTTC
NA,TRBJ1-3,TRBV10-3,NA,CAISESTRTPNF,TGTGCCATCAGTGAGTCGACTCGGACGCCGAATTTT
NA,TRBJ2-3,TRBV10-3,NA,CATLGAGTDTQYF,TGTGCCACCCTTGGGGCGGGAACAGATACGCAGTATTTT
NA,TRBJ1-4,TRBV13,TRBD1,CASSLRQGAGEKLFF,TGTGCCAGCAGCTTACGACAGGGCGCAGGAGAAAAACTGTTTTTT
NA,TRBJ2-3,TRBV5-4,TRBD2,CASRTGTSGTDTQYF,TGTGCCAGCAGAACCGGGACTAGCGGCACAGATACGCAGTATTTT
NA,TRBJ1-2,TRBV3-1/TRBV3-2,NA,CASSQGLSPFHGYTF,TGTGCCAGCAGCCAAGGACTCTCTCCCTTTCATGGCTACACCTTC
NA,TRBJ1-5,TRBV7-9,NA,CASSLVGADSNQPQHF,TGTGCCAGCAGCTTAGTAGGGGCGGATTCCAATCAGCCCCAGCATTTT
NA,TRBJ2-6,TRBV27,TRBD2,CASWGGSSGANVLTF,TGTGCCAGTTGGGGGGGGAGCTCTGGGGCCAACGTCCTGACTTTC
few,TRBJ1-1,TRBV14,NA,CASSQRGTTANEAFF,TGTGCCAGCAGCCAAAGAGGGACAACGGCAAATGAAGCTTTCTTT
few,TRBJ2-7,TRBV6-7,TRBD2,CASTGTSGSSPPYEQYF,TGTGCCAGCACCGGGACTAGCGGGAGTTCTCCTCCCTACGAGCAGTACTTC
few,TRBJ1-2,TRBV7-8,NA,CASSLALGTEDYGYTF,TGTGCCAGCAGCTTAGCTCTGGGGACGGAGGACTATGGCTACACCTTC
once,TRBJ2-7,TRBV2,TRBD1,CASSGQGYEQYF,TGTGCCAGCAGTGGACAGGGGTACGAGCAGTACTTC
NA,TRBJ2-7,TRBV2,NA,CASSGPYEQYF,TGTGCCAGCAGTGGACCCTACGAGCAGTACTTC
NA,TRBJ2-7,TRBV28,NA,CASSLLGPGEQYF,TGTGCCAGCAGTTTATTAGGGCCAGGCGAGCAGTACTTC
NA,TRBJ1-2,TRBV2,TRBD1,CASSYSGGGGYTF,TGTGCCAGCAGTTATTCAGGGGGCGGAGGCTACACCTTC
few,TRBJ2-5,TRBV5-1,TRBD2,CASSLERGAKGETQYF,TGCGCCAGCAGCTTGGAGCGGGGGGCTAAGGGAGAGACCCAGTACTTC
NA,TRBJ2-1,TRBV27,NA,CASRLRARVGYNEQFF,TGTGCCAGCAGGTTAAGGGCTAGGGTAGGGTACAATGAGCAGTTCTTC
NA,TRBJ1-2,TRBV19,TRBD1,CASRQGRGYTF,TGTGCCAGTCGACAGGGTCGCGGCTACACCTTC
NA,TRBJ1-3,TRBV28,NA,CASSLPVISGNTIYF,TGTGCCAGCAGCCTTCCAGTCATCTCTGGAAACACCATATATTTT
NA,TRBJ2-2,TRBV7-2,NA,CASSRRNTGELFF,TGTGCCAGCAGCAGGAGGAACACCGGGGAGCTGTTTTTT
NA,TRBJ1-3,TRBV29-1,NA,CSVEDRDSGNTIYF,TGCAGCGTTGAAGATAGGGACTCTGGAAACACCATATATTTT
NA,TRBJ2-3,TRBV2,TRBD2,CASSGRTSGRSTQYF,TGTGCCAGCAGTGGCCGGACTAGCGGGAGGTCTACGCAGTATTTT